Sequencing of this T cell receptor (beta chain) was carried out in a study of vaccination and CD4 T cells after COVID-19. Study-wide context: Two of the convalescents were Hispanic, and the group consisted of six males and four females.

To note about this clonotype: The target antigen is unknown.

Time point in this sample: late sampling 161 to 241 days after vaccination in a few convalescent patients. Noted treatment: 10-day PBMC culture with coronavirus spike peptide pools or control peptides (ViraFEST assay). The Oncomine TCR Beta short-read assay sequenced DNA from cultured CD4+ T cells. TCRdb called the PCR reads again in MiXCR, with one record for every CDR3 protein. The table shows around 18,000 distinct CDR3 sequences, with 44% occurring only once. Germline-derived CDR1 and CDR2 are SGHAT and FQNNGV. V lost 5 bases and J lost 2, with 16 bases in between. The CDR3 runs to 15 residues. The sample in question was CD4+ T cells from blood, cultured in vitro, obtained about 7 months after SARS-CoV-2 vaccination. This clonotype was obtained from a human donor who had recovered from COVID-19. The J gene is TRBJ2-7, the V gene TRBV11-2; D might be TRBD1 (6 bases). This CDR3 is CASSPLTGRPYEQYF. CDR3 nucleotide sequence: TGTGCCAGCAGCCCGCTCACAGGGCGGCCCTACGAGCAGTACTTC.